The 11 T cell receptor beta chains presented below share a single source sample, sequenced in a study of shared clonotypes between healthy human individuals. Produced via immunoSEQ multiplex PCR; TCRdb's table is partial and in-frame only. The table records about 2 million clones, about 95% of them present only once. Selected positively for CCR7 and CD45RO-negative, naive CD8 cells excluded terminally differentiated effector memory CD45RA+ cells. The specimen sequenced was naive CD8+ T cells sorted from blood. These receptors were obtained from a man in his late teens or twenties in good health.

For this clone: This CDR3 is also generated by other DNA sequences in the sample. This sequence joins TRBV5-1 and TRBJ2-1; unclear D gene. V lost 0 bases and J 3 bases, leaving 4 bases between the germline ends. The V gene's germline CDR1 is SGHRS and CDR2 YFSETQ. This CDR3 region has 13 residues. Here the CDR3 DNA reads TGCGCCAGCAGCTTGGGGGGCTACAATGAGCAGTTCTTC. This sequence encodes CASSLGGYNEQFF.

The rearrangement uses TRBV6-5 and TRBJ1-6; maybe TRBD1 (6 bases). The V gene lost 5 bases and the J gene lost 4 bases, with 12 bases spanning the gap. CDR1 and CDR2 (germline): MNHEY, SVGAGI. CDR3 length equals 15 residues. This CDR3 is CASSHPTGYNSPLHF. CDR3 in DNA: TGTGCCAGCAGTCACCCGACAGGATATAATTCACCCCTCCACTTT.

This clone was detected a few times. The CDR3 region has the DNA TGTGCCAGTAGTATAGCCCCGGTGTGGGGAAGCAATCAGCCCCAGCATTTT. Translating gives CASSIAPVWGSNQPQHF. The genes are TRBV19 and TRBJ1-5, with D uncertain. CDR3 length: 17 amino acids. Trimming shortened V by 1 base and J by 1 base, and 14 bases separated the two germline ends. Germline V lookup: CDR1 LNHDA, CDR2 SQIVND (reference sequence). Based on the CDR3 plus reference TRBV19 and TRBJ1-5, the full variable domain is DGGITQSPKYLFRKEGQNVTLSCEQNLNHDAMYWYRQDPGQGLRLIYYSQIVNDFQKGDIAEGYSVSREKKESFPLTVTSAQKNPTAFYLCASSIAPVWGSNQPQHFGDGTRLSIL.

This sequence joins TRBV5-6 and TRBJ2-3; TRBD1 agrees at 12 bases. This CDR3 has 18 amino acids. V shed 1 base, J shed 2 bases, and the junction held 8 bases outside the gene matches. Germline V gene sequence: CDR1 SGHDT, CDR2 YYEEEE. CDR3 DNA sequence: TGTGCCAGCAGCTTGTGGGACAGGGGGCCCCCCGCCACAGATACGCAGTATTTT. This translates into CASSLWDRGPPATDTQYF.

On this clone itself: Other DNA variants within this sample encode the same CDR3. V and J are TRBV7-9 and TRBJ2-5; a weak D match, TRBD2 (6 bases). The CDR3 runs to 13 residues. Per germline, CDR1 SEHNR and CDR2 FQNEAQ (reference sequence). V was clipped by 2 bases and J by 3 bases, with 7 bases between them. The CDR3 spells CASSLPGEETQYF. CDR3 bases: TGTGCCAGCAGCTTACCGGGAGAAGAGACCCAGTACTTC.

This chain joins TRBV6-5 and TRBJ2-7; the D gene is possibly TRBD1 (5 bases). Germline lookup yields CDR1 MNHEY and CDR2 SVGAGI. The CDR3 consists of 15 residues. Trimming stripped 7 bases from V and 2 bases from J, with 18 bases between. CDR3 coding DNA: TGTGCCAGCACCTTCAGACTGGACACCACCTACGAGCAGTACTTC. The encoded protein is CASTFRLDTTYEQYF.

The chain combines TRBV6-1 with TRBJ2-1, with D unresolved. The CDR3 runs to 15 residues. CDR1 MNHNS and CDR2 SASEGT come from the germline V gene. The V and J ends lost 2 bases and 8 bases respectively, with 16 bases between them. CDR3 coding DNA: TGTGCCAGCAGTGAAATAATACGCGAGACCGATGAGCAGTTCTTC. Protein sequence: CASSEIIRETDEQFF.

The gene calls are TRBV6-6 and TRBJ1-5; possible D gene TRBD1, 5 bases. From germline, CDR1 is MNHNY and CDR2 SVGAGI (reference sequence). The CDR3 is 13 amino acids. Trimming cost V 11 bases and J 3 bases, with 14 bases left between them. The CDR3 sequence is CAGGGLPNQPQHF. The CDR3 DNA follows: TGTGCCGGGGGGGGTTTGCCCAATCAGCCCCAGCATTTT.

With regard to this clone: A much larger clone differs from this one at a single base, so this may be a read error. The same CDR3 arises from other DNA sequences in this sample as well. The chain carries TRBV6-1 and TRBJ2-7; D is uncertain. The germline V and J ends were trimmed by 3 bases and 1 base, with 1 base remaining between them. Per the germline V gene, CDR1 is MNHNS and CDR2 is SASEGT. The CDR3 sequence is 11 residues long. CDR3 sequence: CASSDSYEQYF. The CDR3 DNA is TGTGCCAGCAGTGATTCCTACGAGCAGTACTTC.

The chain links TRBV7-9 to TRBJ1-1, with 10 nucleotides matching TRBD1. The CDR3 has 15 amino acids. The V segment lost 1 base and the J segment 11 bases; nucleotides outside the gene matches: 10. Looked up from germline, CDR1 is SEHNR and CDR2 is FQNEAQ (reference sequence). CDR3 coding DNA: TGTGCCAGCAGCTTAGTAGGGACAGGGGAGTTTTCGGCTTTCTTT. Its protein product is CASSLVGTGEFSAFF.

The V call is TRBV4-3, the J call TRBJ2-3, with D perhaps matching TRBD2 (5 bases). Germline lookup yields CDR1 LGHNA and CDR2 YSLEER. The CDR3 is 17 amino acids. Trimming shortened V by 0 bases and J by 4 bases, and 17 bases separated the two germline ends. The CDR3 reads CASSQERELLVADTQYF. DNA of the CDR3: TGCGCCAGCAGCCAAGAGAGGGAGTTACTAGTTGCAGATACGCAGTATTTT.